Included here is one T cell receptor beta chain sequence, with context. Its antigen is as yet unknown. This sample was included in a study of cytomegalovirus exposure and HLA in healthy donors. Overall study findings and caveats: A later analysis linked a missense variant in DCLRE1C to the trimming of TCR beta V and J genes. A later examination showed that TCR association rates differed by HLA locus, with DRB1 most and HLA-C fewest. The HLA-A and HLA-B alleles of most subjects were reportedly predicted accurately from TCR beta sequences. Altogether, 160 or so TCR beta chains were recorded as cytomegalovirus-associated.

Germline V gene sequence: CDR1 MDHEN, CDR2 SYDVKM. Trimming shortened V by 2 bases and J by 0 bases, and 7 bases separated the two germline ends. This CDR3 has 14 amino acids. 13 Jbeta primers and 60 Vbeta primers were used for the PCR. Repertoires were generated with immunoSEQ multiplex PCR, while TCRdb's copy carries only in-frame clones and drops some. The sample lists tens of thousands of clones; roughly four fifths were seen once. Sequenced sample: PBMCs. This TCR came from a man under 40 in good health and CMV-seronegative. This rearrangement joins TRBV28 to TRBJ1-1; the D is unclear. The CDR3: CASSLGNLNTEAFF. The CDR3 region has the DNA TGTGCCAGCAGTTTAGGCAACCTGAACACTGAAGCTTTCTTT.